The source of this T cell receptor (beta chain) is a study of blood T cell repertoires in COVID-19. Whole-study context: Acute-phase and convalescent COVID-19 samples originated in the United States, Italy and Spain. In each case, the material was cDNA or gDNA derived from T cells, B-cell-depleted T cells, or PBMCs.

From germline, CDR1 is SGDLS and CDR2 YYNGEE. The CDR3 is 15 amino acids. Trimming took 3 bases from V and 7 from J, leaving 17 bases between them. Original processing notes: Counts of nucleated cells, estimated from reference gene primer amplification, were obtained. Profiling relied on immunoSEQ multiplex PCR, and the TCRdb table lists in-frame clones only, not all of them. V and J calls and clone size are given by that table; D and trimming were obtained from the DNA. The sample lists just over 35,000 clones; roughly four fifths were seen once. This TCR was recovered from a human donor in a cohort sampled during active or convalescent COVID-19. The donor label of this sample is uncertain. The chain links TRBV9 to TRBJ2-4, with D tentatively TRBD2 (6 bases). The sequencing sample was made of peripheral blood. CDR3 residues: CASSAGSGGYNIQYF. As DNA, the CDR3 is TGTGCCAGCAGCGCAGGGTCTGGGGGGTACAACATTCAGTACTTC. The entire variable domain, with the rest obtained from reference TRBV9 and TRBJ2-4, is as follows: DSGVTQTPKHLITATGQRVTLRCSPRSGDLSVYWYQQSLDQGLQFLIQYYNGEERAKGNILERFSAQQFPDLHSELNLSSLELGDSALYFCASSAGSGGYNIQYFGAGTRLSVL.